This TCR beta chain was found in a study of blood T cell repertoires in COVID-19. Study as a whole: The study drew acute and convalescent COVID-19 samples from the United States, Italy and Spain.

V was clipped by 4 bases and J by 8 bases, with 12 bases between them. The CDR3 has 13 amino acids. From germline, CDR1 is SGHTA and CDR2 FQGTGA. Authors' processing steps: Amplified reference gene primers provided the basis for estimating nucleated cell counts. Produced via immunoSEQ multiplex PCR; TCRdb's table is partial and in-frame only. The V and J calls and clone size are taken from that table; D and trimming were inferred from the DNA. The sample has 53,000 or so clones, roughly 84% seen once. Sequenced input: peripheral blood. The rearrangement joins TRBV7-3 to TRBJ2-1; D uncertain. The origin of this receptor is a man aged 65 to 85 with active COVID-19. CDR3 sequence reads: CASSYVRRDEQFF. CDR3 coding DNA: TGTGCCAGCAGCTATGTACGTCGGGATGAGCAGTTCTTC.